There are a few counts of the clone carrying this T cell receptor (beta chain). Its target is unknown. Per germline, CDR1 LGHNA and CDR2 YSLEER. The CDR3 is 16 residues long. V was clipped by 0 bases and J by 6 bases, with 15 bases between them. TCRdb reprocessed the 5' RACE reads via MiXCR and lists one record per CDR3 protein. There are approximately 550,000 distinct CDR3 sequences in the sample; less than 20% occur only once, and 13% to 15% lies in the top ten. This entry belongs to a study of T cells after yellow fever vaccination. General study findings and limits: The secondary T-cell response peaked on day 5, not day 15, but was weaker. Most primary-vaccination clones recurred post-booster (roughly 97% CD4, about 90% CD8).

V gene TRBV4-3 combines with J gene TRBJ2-1, with a weak D call TRBD2 (6 bases). This specimen was PBMCs, taken 15 days after the yellow fever booster vaccination. The sequence derives from a man aged 30-40 years who received the YFV17D yellow fever vaccine. This CDR3 is CASSQEWLARGNEQFF. DNA for the CDR3: TGCGCCAGCAGCCAAGAATGGCTAGCGAGGGGCAATGAGCAGTTCTTC.